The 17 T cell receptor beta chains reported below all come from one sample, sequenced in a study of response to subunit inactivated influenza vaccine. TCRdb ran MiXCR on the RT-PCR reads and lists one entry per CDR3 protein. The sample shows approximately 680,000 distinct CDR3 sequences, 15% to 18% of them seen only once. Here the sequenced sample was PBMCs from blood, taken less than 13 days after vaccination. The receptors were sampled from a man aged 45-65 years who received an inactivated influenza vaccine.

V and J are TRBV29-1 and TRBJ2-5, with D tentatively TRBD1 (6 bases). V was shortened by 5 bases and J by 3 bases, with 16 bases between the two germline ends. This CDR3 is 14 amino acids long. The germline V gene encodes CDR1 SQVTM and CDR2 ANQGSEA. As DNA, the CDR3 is TGCAGCGTTCTAGGTAAAACAGGGAAAGAGACCCAGTACTTC. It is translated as CSVLGKTGKETQYF.

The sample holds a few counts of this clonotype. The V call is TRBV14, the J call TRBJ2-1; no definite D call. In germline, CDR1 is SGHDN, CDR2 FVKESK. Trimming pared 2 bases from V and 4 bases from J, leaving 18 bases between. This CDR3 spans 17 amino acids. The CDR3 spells CASSQSAVGFPYNEQFF. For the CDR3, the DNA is TGTGCCAGCAGCCAATCGGCCGTGGGGTTCCCATACAATGAGCAGTTCTTC. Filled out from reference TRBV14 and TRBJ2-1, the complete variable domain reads EAGVTQFPSHSVIEKGQTVTLRCDPISGHDNLYWYRRVMGKEIKFLLHFVKESKQDESGMPNNRFLAERTGGTYSTLKVQPAELEDSGVYFCASSQSAVGFPYNEQFFGPGTRLTVL.

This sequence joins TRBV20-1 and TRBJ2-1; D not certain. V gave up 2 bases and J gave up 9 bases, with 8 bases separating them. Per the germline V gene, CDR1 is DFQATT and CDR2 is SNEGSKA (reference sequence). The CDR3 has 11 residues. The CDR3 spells CSARRLSEQFF. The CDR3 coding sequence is TGCAGTGCTAGAAGGTTAAGTGAGCAGTTCTTC.

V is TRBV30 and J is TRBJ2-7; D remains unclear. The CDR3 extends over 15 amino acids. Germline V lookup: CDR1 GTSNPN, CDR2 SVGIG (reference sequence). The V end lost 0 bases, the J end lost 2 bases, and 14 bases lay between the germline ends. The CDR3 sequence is CAWSVLFATPYEQYF. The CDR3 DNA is TGTGCCTGGAGTGTACTTTTTGCTACCCCCTACGAGCAGTACTTC.

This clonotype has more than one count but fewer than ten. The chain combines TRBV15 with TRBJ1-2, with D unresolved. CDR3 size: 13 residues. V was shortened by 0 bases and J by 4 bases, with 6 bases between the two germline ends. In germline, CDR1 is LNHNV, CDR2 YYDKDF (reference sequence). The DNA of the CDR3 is TGTGCCACCAGCAGAGATGGGATCTATGGCTACACCTTC. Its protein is CATSRDGIYGYTF.

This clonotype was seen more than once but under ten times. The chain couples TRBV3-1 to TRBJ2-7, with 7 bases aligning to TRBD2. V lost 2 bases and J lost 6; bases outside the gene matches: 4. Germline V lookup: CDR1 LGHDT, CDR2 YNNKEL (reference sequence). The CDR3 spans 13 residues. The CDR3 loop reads CASSQTGGAEQYF. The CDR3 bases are TGTGCCAGCAGCCAAACGGGGGGTGCCGAGCAGTACTTC.

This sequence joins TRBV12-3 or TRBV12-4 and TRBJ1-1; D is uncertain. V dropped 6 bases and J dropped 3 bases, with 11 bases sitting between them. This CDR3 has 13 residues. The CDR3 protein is CASSLDFYTEAFF. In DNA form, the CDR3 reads TGTGCCAGCAGCCTGGACTTCTACACTGAAGCTTTCTTT.

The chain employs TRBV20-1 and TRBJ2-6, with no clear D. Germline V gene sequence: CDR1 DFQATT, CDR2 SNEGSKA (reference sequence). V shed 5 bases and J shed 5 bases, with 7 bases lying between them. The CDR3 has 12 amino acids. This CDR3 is CSALARANVLTF. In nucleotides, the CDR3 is TGCAGTGCTCTCGCTAGGGCCAACGTCCTGACTTTC.

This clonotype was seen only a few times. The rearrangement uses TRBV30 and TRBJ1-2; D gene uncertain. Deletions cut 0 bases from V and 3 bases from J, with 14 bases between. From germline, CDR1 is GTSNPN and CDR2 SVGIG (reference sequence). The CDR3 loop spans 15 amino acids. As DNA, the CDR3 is TGTGCCTGGAGTGTCGTGATCAGGAGATACTATGGCTACACCTTC. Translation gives CAWSVVIRRYYGYTF.

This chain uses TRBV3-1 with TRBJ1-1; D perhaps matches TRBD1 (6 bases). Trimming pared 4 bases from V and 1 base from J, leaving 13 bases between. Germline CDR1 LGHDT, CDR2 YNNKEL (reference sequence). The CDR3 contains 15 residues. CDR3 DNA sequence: TGTGCCAGCAGCCTCCGGGACACGGGGAACACTGAAGCTTTCTTT. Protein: CASSLRDTGNTEAFF.

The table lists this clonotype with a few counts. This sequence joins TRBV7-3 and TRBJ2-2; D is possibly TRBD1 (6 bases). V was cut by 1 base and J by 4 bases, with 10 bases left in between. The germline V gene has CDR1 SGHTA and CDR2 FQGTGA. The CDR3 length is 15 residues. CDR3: CASSLRGPSTGELFF. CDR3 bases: TGTGCCAGCAGCTTAAGGGGGCCGAGCACCGGGGAGCTGTTTTTT.

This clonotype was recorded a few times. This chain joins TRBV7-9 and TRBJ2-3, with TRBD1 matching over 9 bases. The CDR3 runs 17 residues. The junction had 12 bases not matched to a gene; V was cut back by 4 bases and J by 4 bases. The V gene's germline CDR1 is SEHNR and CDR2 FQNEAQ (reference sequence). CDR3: CASSSSRDRVFADTQYF. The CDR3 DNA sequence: TGTGCCAGCAGCTCGTCACGGGACAGGGTCTTCGCAGATACGCAGTATTTT.

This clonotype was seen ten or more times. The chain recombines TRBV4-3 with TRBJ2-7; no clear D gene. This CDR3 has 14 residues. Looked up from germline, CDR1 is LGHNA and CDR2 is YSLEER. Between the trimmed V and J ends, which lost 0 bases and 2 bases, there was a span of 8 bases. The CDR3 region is CASSQDMRAYEQYF. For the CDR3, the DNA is TGCGCCAGCAGCCAAGATATGAGAGCCTACGAGCAGTACTTC.

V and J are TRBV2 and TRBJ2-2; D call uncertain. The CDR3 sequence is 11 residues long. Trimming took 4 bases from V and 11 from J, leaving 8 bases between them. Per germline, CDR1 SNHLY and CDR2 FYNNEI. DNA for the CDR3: TGTGCCAGCAGTGTTAGTAACGAGCTGTTTTTT. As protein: CASSVSNELFF.

CDR3 nucleotides: TGTGCCAGTAAAGCCCGTCGAGGGGAGGTCAACATTCAGTACTTC. It yields the protein CASKARRGEVNIQYF. The gene calls are TRBV19 and TRBJ2-4; possible D gene TRBD2, 6 bases. The CDR3 sequence is 15 residues long. V dropped 7 bases and J dropped 7 bases, with 20 bases sitting between them. Germline values: CDR1 LNHDA, CDR2 SQIVND (reference sequence).

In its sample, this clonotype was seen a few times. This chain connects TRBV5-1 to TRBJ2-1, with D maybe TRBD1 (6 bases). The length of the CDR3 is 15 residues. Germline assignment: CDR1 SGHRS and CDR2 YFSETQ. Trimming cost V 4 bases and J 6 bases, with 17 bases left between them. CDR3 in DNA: TGCGCCAGCAGCGCAGACAGGAGCCTGGTCAATGAGCAGTTCTTC. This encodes CASSADRSLVNEQFF.

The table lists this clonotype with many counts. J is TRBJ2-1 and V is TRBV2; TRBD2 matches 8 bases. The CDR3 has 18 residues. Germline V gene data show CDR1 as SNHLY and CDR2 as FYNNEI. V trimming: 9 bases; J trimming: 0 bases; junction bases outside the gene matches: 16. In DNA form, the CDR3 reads TGTGCCAGTGTTGGGGCTAGCGGGCCACCGAGCTCCTACAATGAGCAGTTCTTC. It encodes CASVGASGPPSSYNEQFF.